Described below is a single T cell receptor beta chain sequence and its context. This clonotype was counted only a few times. Its binding antigen is unknown. Per-base qualities were not stored, and no clone one base away is much larger. V is clipped by 3 bases and J by 5 bases, and the sequence between their germline boundaries is 15 bases long. The CDR3 measures 15 amino acids from cysteine to phenylalanine. The sequence is cut down to CDR3 DNA, 45 bases in frame from base 1. According to the germline V gene, CDR1 reads MGHRA and CDR2 reads YSYEKL. The data were taken from a study of blood T cells in healthy people across ages (dated by TCRdb to about 2015). For the study in its entirety: In model experiments, template switching captured about one uniquely barcoded TCR beta cDNA molecule for every two T cells. To track age-related changes in TCR beta repertoire diversity, the study relied on deep sequencing normalized with unique cDNA molecular identifiers. The donors were divided into four age groups: young (average around 15 years), middle-aged (about 39), aged (about 60) and long-lived (about 84). To avoid experimental bias, donors of different ages were spread randomly across the sequencing lanes. The study analyzed two additional independent replicas of 1 million unique cDNA reads from the same blood draw for two donors, one aged 18 to 29 and one aged 80 or older. General conclusions and limits of the study: The long-lived group showed more naive CD4+ T cells, fewer expanded clones and increased TCR diversity than the aged group, suggesting age selection. As age increased, observed TCR beta diversity per million T cells dropped in a roughly linear way, and a significant reduction was already evident by age 40. A strong correlation was found between observed TCR beta diversity and the percentage of naive T cells measured by flow cytometry. Bulk unsorted PBMC profiling prevented conclusive comparison of naive and antigen-experienced compartments. Estimates of total diversity based on one million sequenced T cells were regarded as lower bounds and as underestimates. Because donor CMV infection status was unknown, age-related changes in expanded clonotypes were potentially confounded.

The receptor library was made with 5' RACE. Reads for this sample came from an Illumina HiSeq 2500. A second PCR of about 6 to 11 cycles was performed with a sample-barcoded 5' primer and a J-beta primer mix. Each TCR beta cDNA molecule received a unique molecular identifier from a template-switch 5' adaptor carrying 12 random nucleotides. Each sample yielded at least 2.5 million CDR3-containing paired-end reads. The Mint cDNA synthesis kit, primed by a TRBC-specific oligonucleotide, was used to synthesize first-strand cDNA from all RNA. After uracil-DNA glycosylase treatment, a first 18-cycle PCR used universal primers M1SS and BC2_uni_R on all cDNA. For the original study's pipeline: For normalization, 1 million high-quality reads were randomly selected from each sample, with every read carrying a distinct molecular identifier. Instead of being binned into consensus sequences, reads with shared molecular identifiers were discarded. MiTCR, run with a Q25 quality threshold and the strictest error-elimination algorithm, handled CDR3 identification, clonotype clustering and error correction. Lower-bound total TCR beta diversity was estimated with a nonparametric unseen species model using Euler transformation. TCRdb's own reprocessing of the public reads used fastp at Q25 and MiXCR and kept productive beta chains. Identical CDR3 proteins give one entry, which carries the most common genes and DNA. These V and J calls derive from TCRdb rather than the authors' analysis. In this sample the table shows roughly 1,500,000 distinct CDR3 sequences, roughly a third of which occur a single time. Roughly 12% of the sample comes from the top ten.

Systemically healthy Caucasian individuals from Russia, approximately 39 in total and aged about 6 to 100 years, were included as donors. Around 9.9 milliliters of peripheral blood were collected from each donor into EDTA-treated Vacutainer tubes. Ficoll-Paque density-gradient centrifugation was used to isolate PBMCs, with at least 7 million obtained per sample. Total RNA was extracted from PBMCs with Trizol reagent, with at least 6 micrograms obtained per sample. Naive CD45RAhigh/CD27high T cell percentages were measured by flow cytometry on a PBMC aliquot from every donor. The sequence was obtained from a woman aged 25 to 39 in good health. Sequenced input: blood. The rearranged segments are TRBV4-1 and TRBJ2-3; a weak D assignment points to TRBD1 (6 bases agree). Here the CDR3 is given as CASSQAGARIDTQYF. The nucleotides are TGCGCCAGCAGCCAGGCAGGGGCACGGATAGATACGCAGTATTTT.